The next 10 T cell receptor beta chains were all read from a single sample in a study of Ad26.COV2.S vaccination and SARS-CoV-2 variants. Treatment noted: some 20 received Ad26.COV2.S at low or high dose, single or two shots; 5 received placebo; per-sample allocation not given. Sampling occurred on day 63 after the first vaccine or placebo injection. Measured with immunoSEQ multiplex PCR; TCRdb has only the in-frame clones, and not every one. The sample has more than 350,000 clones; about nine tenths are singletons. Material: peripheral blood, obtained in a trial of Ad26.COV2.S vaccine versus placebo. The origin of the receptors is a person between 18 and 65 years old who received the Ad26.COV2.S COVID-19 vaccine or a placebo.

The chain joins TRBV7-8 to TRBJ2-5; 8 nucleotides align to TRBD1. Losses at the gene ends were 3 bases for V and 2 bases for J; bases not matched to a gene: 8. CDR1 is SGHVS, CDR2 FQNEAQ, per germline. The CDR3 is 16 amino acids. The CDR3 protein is CASSFDRDRLQETQYF. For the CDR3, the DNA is TGTGCCAGCAGCTTTGACCGGGACAGGCTGCAAGAGACCCAGTACTTC.

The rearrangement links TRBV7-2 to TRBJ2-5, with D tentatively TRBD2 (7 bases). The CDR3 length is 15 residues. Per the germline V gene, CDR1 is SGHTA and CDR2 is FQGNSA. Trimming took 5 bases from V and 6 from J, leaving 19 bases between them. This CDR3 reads CASSASGDISKTQYF. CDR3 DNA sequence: TGTGCCAGCAGCGCAAGCGGGGACATCTCAAAGACCCAGTACTTC.

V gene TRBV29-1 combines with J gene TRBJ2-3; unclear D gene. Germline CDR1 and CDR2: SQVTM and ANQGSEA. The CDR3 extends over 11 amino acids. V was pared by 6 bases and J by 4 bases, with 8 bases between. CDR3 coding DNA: TGCAGCGTAGAAAACCCAGATACGCAGTATTTT. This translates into CSVENPDTQYF.

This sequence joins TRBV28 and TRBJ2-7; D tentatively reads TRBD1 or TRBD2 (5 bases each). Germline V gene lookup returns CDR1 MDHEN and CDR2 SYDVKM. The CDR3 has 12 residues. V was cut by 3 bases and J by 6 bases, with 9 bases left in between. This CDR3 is CASSLRGSEQYF. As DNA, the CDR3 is TGTGCCAGCAGTTTGAGGGGAAGCGAGCAGTACTTC. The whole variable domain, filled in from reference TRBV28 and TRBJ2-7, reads DVKVTQSSRYLVKRTGEKVFLECVQDMDHENMFWYRQDPGLGLRLIYFSYDVKMKEKGDIPEGYSVSREKKERFSLILESASTNQTSMYLCASSLRGSEQYFGPGTRLTVT.

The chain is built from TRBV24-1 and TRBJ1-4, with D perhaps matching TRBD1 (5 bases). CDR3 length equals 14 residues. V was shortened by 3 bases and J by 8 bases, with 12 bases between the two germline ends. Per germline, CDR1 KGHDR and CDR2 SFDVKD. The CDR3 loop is CATSDGGKGEKLFF. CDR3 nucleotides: TGTGCCACCAGTGATGGTGGTAAGGGGGAAAAACTGTTTTTT.

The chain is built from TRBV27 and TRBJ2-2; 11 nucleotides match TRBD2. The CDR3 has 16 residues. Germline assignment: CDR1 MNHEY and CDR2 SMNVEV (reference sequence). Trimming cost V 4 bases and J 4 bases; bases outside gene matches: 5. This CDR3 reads CASSYSGRAGTGELFF. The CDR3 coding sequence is TGTGCCAGCAGTTATAGCGGGAGGGCCGGCACCGGGGAGCTGTTTTTT.

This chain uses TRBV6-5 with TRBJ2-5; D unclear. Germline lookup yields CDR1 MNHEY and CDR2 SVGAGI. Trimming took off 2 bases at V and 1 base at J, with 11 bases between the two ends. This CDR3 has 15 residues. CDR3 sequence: CASSYGVLPQETQYF. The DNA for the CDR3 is TGTGCCAGCAGTTACGGAGTGTTACCCCAAGAGACCCAGTACTTC.

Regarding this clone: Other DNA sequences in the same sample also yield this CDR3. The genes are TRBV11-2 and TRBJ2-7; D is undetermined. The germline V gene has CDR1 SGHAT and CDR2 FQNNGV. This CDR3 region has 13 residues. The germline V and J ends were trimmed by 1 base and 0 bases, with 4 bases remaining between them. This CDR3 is CASSLGSSYEQYF. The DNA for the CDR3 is TGTGCCAGCAGCTTAGGCAGCTCCTACGAGCAGTACTTC.

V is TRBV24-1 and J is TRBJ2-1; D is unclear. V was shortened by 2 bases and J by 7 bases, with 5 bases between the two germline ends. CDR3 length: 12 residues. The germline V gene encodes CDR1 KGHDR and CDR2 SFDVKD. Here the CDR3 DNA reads TGTGCCACCAGTGATTCCGGAAATGAGCAGTTCTTC. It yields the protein CATSDSGNEQFF.

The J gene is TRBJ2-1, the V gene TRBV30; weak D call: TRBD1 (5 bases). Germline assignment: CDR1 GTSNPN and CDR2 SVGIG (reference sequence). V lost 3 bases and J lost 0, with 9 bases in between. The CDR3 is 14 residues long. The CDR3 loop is CAWRARGSYNEQFF. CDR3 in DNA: TGTGCCTGGAGGGCTAGGGGCTCCTACAATGAGCAGTTCTTC.